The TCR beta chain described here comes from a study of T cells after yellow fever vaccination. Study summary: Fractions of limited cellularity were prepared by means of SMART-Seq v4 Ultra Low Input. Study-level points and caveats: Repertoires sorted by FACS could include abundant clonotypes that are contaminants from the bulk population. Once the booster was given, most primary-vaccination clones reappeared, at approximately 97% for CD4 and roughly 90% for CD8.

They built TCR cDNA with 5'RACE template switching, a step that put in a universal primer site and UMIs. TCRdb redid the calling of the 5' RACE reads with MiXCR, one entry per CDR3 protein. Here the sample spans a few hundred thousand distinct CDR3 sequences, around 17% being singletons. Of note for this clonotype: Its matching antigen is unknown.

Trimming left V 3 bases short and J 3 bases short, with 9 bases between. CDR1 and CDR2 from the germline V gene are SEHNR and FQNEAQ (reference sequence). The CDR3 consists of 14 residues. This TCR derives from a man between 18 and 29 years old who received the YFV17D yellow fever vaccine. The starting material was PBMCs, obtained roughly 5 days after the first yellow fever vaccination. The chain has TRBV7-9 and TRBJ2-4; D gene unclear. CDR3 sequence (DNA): TGTGCCAGCAGCTTTTCGGAAGGCAAAAACATTCAGTACTTC. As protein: CASSFSEGKNIQYF.